The next 4 T cell receptor beta chains were all read from a single sample in a study of blood T cell repertoires in COVID-19 (dated by TCRdb to about 2020). Library generation was performed with the immunoSEQ multiplex PCR assay. TCRdb took over this immuneACCESS table, retaining in-frame rearrangements with V and J assigned. Such tables are incomplete; in checked studies, under half of the missing clones stem from an unresolved V gene, and the remainder is unexplained. Counted in this sample were 410,000 or so clones; 89% of them appeared once. Jointly, the top ten make up roughly 1.5% of the sample. Material: peripheral blood. The source of these receptors is a woman aged 40-49 years with COVID-19, enrolled during active disease.

The J gene is TRBJ2-3, the V gene TRBV24-1; 7 bases are shared with TRBD1. V was pared by 3 bases and J by 2 bases, with 7 bases of the junction left unmatched. Germline V gene lookup returns CDR1 KGHDR and CDR2 SFDVKD. CDR3 length equals 16 residues. The CDR3 is CATSDPSGQATDTQYF. The CDR3 DNA follows: TGTGCCACCAGTGATCCCTCCGGACAGGCCACAGATACGCAGTATTTT.

The rearrangement joins TRBV6-2 or TRBV6-3 to TRBJ1-6; possible D gene TRBD1, 5 bases. V was clipped by 5 bases and J by 10 bases, with 12 bases between them. The CDR3 has 13 residues. Germline values: CDR1 MNHEY, CDR2 SVGEGT. The CDR3 loop reads CASSNLQESPLHF. The CDR3 DNA reads as TGTGCCAGCAGTAACCTACAGGAGTCACCCCTCCACTTT.

V is TRBV11-2 and J is TRBJ1-2, with D maybe TRBD1 (5 bases). This CDR3 is 15 amino acids long. CDR1 and CDR2 (germline): SGHAT, FQNNGV. The V gene lost 1 base and the J gene lost 0 bases, with 9 bases spanning the gap. CDR3 coding DNA: TGTGCCAGCAGCTTAGCGACAGTTCCTAACTATGGCTACACCTTC. It is translated as CASSLATVPNYGYTF.

The chain uses TRBV7-2 and TRBJ1-2; possible D gene TRBD1, 5 bases. Germline loops: CDR1 SGHTA, CDR2 FQGNSA. The CDR3 covers 17 residues. Trimming took off 1 base at V and 4 bases at J, with 19 bases between the two ends. The CDR3 DNA reads TGTGCCAGCAGCTTAGGTGCAGGGTACGAGGGAGGCTATGGCTACACCTTC. It encodes CASSLGAGYEGGYGYTF.